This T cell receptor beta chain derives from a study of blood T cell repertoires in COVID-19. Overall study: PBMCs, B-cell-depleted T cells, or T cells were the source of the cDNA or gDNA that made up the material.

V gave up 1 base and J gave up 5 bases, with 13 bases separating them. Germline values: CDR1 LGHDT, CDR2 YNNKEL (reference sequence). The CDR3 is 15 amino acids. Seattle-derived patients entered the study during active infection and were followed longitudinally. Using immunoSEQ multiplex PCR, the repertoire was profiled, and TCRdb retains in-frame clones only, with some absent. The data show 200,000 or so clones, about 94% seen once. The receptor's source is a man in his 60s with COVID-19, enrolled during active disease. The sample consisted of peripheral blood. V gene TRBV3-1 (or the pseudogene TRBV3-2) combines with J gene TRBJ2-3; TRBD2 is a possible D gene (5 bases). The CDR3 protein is CASSQASTSRDTQYF. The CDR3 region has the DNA TGTGCCAGCAGCCAAGCATCAACTAGTCGAGATACGCAGTATTTT.